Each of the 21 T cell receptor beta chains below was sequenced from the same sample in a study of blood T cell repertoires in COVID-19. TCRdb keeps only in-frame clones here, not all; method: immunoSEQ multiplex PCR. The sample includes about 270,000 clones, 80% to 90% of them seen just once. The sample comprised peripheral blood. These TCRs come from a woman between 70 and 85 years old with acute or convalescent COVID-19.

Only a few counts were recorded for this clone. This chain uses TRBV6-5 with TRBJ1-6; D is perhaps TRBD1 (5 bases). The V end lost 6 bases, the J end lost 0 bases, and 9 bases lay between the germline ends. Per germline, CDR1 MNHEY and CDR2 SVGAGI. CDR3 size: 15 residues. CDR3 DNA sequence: TGTGCCAGCAGAGACGACAGCTCCTATAATTCACCCCTCCACTTT. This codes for CASRDDSSYNSPLHF.

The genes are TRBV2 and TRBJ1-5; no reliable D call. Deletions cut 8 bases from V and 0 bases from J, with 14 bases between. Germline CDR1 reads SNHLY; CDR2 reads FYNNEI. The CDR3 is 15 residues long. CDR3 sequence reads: CASCTDEHSNQPQHF. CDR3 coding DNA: TGTGCCAGCTGTACAGACGAGCATAGCAATCAGCCCCAGCATTTT.

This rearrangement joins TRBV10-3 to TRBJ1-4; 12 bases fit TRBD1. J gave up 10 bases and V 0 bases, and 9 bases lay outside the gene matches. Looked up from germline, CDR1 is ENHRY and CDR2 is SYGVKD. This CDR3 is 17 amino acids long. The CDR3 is CAISESTGTGGDGKLFF. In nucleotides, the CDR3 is TGTGCCATCAGTGAGTCGACCGGGACAGGGGGCGACGGAAAACTGTTTTTT.

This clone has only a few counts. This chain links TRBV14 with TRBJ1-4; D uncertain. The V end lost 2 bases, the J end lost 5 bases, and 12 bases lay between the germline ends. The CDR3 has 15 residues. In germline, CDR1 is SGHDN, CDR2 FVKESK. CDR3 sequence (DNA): TGTGCCAGCAGCCAACTGGGAACGGGGAATGAAAAACTGTTTTTT. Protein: CASSQLGTGNEKLFF.

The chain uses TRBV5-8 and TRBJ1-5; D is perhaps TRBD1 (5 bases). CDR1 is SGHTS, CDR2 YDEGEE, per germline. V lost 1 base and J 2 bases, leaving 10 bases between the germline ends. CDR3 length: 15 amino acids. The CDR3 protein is CASSLHRGGNQPQHF. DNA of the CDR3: TGTGCCAGCAGCTTGCATAGGGGCGGCAATCAGCCCCAGCATTTT.

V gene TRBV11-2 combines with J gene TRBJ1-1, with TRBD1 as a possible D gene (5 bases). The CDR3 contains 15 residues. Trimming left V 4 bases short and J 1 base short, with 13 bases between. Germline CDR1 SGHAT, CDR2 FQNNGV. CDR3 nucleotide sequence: TGTGCCAGCAGCTGGGGAGGGGTAGGGAACACTGAAGCTTTCTTT. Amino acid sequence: CASSWGGVGNTEAFF.

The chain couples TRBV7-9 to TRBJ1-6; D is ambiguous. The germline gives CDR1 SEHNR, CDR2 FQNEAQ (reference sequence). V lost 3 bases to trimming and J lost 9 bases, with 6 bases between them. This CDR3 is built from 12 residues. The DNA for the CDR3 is TGTGCCAGCAGCTTCACATCTTCACCCCTCCACTTT. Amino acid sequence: CASSFTSSPLHF. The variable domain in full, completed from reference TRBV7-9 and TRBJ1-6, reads DTGVSQNPRHKITKRGQNVTFRCDPISEHNRLYWYRQTLGQGPEFLTYFQNEAQLEKSRLLSDRFSAERPKGSFSTLEIQRTEQGDSAMYLCASSFTSSPLHFGNGTRLTVT.

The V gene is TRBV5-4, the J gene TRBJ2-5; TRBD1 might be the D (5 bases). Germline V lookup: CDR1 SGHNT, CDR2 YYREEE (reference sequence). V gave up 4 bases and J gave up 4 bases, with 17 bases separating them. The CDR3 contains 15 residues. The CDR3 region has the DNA TGTGCCAGCAGCACCAAGGAGCAGGGTCGAGAGACCCAGTACTTC. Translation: CASSTKEQGRETQYF.

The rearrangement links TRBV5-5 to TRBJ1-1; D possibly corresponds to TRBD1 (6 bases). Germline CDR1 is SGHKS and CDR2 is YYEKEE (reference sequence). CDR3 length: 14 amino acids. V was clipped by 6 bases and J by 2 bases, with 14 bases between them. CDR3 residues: CASTWGQTNTEAFF. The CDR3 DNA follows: TGTGCCAGCACCTGGGGGCAGACTAACACTGAAGCTTTCTTT.

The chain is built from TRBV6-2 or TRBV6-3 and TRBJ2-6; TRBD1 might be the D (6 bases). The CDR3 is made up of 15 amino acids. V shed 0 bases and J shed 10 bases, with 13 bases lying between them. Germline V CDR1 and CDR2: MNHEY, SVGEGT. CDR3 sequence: CASSYSRSRGNVLTF. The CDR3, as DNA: TGTGCCAGCAGTTACTCACGATCCAGGGGAAACGTCCTGACTTTC.

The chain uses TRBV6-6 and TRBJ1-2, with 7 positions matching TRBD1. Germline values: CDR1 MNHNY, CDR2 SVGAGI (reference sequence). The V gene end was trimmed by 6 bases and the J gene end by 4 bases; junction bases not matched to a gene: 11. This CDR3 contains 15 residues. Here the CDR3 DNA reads TGTGCCAGCAGCCGAAACAGACAGGGATTCTATGGCTACACCTTC. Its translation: CASSRNRQGFYGYTF.

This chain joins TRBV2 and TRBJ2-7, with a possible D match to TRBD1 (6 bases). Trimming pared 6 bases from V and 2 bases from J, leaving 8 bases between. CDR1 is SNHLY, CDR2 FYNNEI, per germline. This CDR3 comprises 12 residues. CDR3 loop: CASRRQAYEQYF. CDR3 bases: TGTGCCAGCAGGAGACAGGCCTACGAGCAGTACTTC.

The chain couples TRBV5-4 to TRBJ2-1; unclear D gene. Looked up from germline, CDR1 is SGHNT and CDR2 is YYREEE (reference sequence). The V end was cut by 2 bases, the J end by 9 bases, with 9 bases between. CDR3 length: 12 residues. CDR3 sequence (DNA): TGTGCCAGCAGCTTAGAAAGCGCTGAGCAGTTCTTC. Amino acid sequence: CASSLESAEQFF.

The CDR3 sequence is CASSRNIGQGGASGYTF. The CDR3 nucleotides read TGCGCCAGCAGCCGAAACATCGGACAGGGAGGGGCGAGTGGCTACACCTTC. V and J are TRBV5-1 and TRBJ1-2; the match to TRBD1 covers 8 bases. CDR3 length: 17 residues. From germline, CDR1 is SGHRS and CDR2 YFSETQ. Germline trimming cut 4 bases from V and 7 bases from J; bases unmatched to any gene: 18.

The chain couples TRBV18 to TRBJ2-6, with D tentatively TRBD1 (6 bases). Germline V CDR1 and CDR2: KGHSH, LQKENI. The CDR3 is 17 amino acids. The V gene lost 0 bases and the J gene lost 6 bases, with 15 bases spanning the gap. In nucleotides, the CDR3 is TGTGCCAGCTCACCACCGAACAGGGCTCATCAGGCCAACGTCCTGACTTTC. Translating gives CASSPPNRAHQANVLTF.

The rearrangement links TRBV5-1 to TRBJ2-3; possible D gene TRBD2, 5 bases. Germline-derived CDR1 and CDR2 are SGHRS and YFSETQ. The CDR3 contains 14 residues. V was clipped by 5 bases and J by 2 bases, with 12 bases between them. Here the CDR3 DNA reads TGCGCCAGCAGACGGAGCGGATTCACAGATACGCAGTATTTT. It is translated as CASRRSGFTDTQYF.

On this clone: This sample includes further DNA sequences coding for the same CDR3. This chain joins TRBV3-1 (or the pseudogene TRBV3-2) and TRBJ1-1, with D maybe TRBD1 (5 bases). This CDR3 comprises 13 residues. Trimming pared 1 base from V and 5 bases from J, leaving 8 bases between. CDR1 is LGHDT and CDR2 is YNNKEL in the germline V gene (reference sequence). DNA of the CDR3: TGTGCCAGCAGCCAAGTACGGGGGACTGAAGCTTTCTTT. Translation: CASSQVRGTEAFF.

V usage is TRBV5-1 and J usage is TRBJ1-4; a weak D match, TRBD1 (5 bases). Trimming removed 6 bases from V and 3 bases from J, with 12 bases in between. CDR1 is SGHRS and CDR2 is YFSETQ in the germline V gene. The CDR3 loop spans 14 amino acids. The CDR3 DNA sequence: TGCGCCAGCAAATGGGGCGGTCCTAATGAAAAACTGTTTTTT. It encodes CASKWGGPNEKLFF.

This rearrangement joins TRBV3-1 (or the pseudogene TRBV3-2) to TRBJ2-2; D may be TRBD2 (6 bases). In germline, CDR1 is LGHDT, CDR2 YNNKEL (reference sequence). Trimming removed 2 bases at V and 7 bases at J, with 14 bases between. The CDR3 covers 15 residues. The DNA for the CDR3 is TGTGCCAGCAGCCAAACCCGGGGACTGCGCGGGGAGCTGTTTTTT. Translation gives CASSQTRGLRGELFF.

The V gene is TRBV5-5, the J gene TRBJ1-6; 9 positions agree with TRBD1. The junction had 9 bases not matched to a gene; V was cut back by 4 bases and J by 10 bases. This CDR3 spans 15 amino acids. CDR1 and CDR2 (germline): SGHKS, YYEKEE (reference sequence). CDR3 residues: CASSPSGQGGSPLHF. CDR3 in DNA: TGTGCCAGCAGCCCCTCGGGACAGGGAGGCTCACCCCTCCACTTT.

The CDR3 spells CASSLMTDTQYF. The CDR3 region has the DNA TGTGCCAGCAGCCTAATGACAGATACGCAGTATTTT. The rearrangement joins TRBV11-2 to TRBJ2-3; the D is unclear. The V gene lost 5 bases and the J gene lost 3 bases, with 6 bases spanning the gap. Germline values: CDR1 SGHAT, CDR2 FQNNGV. This CDR3 contains 12 residues.